The source of this TCR beta chain is a study of T cell changes during pregnancy in multiple sclerosis. The V end lost 4 bases, the J end lost 3 bases, and 6 bases lay between the germline ends. Germline V gene lookup returns CDR1 SGHAT and CDR2 FQNNGV. The CDR3 has 13 amino acids. TCRdb's copy holds only in-frame clones and misses some; the assay was immunoSEQ multiplex PCR. The sample carries 40,000 or so clones, roughly 91% recorded once. The clonotype originates from a female donor in good health, enrolled as a control in a pregnancy study. The V gene is TRBV11-2, the J gene TRBJ2-2; D remains unclear. Material: CD4+ T cells from peripheral blood mononuclear cells, obtained after pregnancy. The CDR3 DNA follows: TGTGCCAGCAGCTCTGACTACACCGGGGAGCTGTTTTTT. Amino acid sequence: CASSSDYTGELFF.